This T cell receptor (beta chain) was sequenced during a study of technical replicates of blood from a handful of donors. The protocol was immunoSEQ multiplex PCR, while the TCRdb copy is restricted to in-frame clones and leaves out a portion. Among 75,000 to 100,000 clones listed, about 95% were seen once. This CDR3 is built from 14 residues. CDR1 is MNHNS and CDR2 is SASEGT in the germline V gene. This clone was observed once. Sequenced input: T cells isolated from PBMCs. The sequence came from a human donor in good health. The rearrangement links TRBV6-1 to TRBJ2-3, with D maybe TRBD2 (7 bases). The CDR3 DNA follows: TGTGCACTGGGCCGGGGGGCCAGCACAGATACGCAGTATTTT. Translating it yields CALGRGASTDTQYF.